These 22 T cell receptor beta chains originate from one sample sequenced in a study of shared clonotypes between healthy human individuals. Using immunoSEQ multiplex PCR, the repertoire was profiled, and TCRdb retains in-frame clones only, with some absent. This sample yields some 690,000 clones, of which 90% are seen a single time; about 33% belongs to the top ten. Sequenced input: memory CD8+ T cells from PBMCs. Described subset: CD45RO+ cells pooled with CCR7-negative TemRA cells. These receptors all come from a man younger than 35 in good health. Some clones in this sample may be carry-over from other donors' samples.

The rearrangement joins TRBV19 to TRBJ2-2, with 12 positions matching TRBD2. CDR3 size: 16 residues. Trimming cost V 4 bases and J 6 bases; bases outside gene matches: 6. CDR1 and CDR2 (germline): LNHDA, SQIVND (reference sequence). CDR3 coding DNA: TGTGCCAGTAGTAGGACTAGCGGGATATTTTCCGGGGAGCTGTTTTTT. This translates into CASSRTSGIFSGELFF.

CDR3 region: CASSQRLGDEQYF. CDR3 DNA: TGCGCCAGCAGCCAAAGGTTGGGCGACGAGCAGTACTTC. The chain combines TRBV5-1 with TRBJ2-7; no clear D gene. V lost 4 bases and J lost 5, with 13 bases in between. CDR1 and CDR2 (germline): SGHRS, YFSETQ. The CDR3 runs 13 residues.

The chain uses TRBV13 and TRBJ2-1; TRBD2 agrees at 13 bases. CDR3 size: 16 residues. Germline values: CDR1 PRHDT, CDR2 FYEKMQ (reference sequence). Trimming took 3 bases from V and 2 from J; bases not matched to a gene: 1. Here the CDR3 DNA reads TGTGCCAGCAGCTTGGGACTAGCGGGGACCTACAATGAGCAGTTCTTC. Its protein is CASSLGLAGTYNEQFF. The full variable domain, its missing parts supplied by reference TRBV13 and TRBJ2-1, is AAGVIQSPRHLIKEKRETATLKCYPIPRHDTVYWYQQGPGQDPQFLISFYEKMQSDKGSIPDRFSAQQFSDYHSELNMSSLELGDSALYFCASSLGLAGTYNEQFFGPGTRLTVL.

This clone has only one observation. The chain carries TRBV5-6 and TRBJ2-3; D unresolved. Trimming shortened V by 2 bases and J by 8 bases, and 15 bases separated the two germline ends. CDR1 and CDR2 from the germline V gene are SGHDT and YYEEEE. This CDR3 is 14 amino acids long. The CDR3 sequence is CASSFFEAYGTQYF. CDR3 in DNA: TGTGCCAGCAGCTTCTTTGAGGCCTACGGTACGCAGTATTTT.

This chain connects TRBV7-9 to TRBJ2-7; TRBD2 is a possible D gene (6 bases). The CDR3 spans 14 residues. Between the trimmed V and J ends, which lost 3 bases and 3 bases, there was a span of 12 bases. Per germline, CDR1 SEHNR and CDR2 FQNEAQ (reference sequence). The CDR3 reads CASSLVGGIYEQYF. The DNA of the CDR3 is TGTGCCAGCAGCTTGGTCGGCGGGATCTACGAGCAGTACTTC.

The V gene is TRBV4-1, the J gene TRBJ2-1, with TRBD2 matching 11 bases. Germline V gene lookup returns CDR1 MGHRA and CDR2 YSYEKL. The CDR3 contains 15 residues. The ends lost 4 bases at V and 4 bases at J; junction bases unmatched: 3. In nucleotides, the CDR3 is TGCGCCAGCAGCCTGACTAGCGGGATTTACAATGAGCAGTTCTTC. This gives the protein CASSLTSGIYNEQFF.

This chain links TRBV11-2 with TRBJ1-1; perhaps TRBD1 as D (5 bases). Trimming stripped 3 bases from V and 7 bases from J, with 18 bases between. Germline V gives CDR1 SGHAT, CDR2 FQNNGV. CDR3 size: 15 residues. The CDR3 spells CASSFRSGGTDEAFF. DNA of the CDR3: TGTGCCAGCAGCTTCCGAAGTGGGGGGACCGATGAAGCTTTCTTT.

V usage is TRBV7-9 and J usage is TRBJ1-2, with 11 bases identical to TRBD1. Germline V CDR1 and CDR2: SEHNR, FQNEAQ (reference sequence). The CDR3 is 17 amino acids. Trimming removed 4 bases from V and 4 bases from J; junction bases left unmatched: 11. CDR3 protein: CASSYGQGAVNLYGYTF. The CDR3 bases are TGTGCCAGCAGCTACGGACAGGGGGCGGTGAACCTCTATGGCTACACCTTC. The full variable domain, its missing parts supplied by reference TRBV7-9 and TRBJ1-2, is DTGVSQNPRHKITKRGQNVTFRCDPISEHNRLYWYRQTLGQGPEFLTYFQNEAQLEKSRLLSDRFSAERPKGSFSTLEIQRTEQGDSAMYLCASSYGQGAVNLYGYTFGSGTRLTVV.

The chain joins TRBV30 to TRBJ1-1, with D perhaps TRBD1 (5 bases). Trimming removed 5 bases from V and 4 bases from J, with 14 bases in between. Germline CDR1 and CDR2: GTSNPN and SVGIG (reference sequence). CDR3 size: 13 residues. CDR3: CAWEVQGGTEAFF. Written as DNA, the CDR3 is TGTGCCTGGGAAGTCCAGGGAGGCACTGAAGCTTTCTTT.

CDR3 coding DNA: TGTGCCAGCAGTGACCCGGGGACAGGGAGTTGGTACGAGCAGTACTTC. Translation gives CASSDPGTGSWYEQYF. The rearrangement uses TRBV6-4 and TRBJ2-7, with 9 positions matching TRBD1. V dropped 2 bases and J dropped 4; count of bases not matched to a gene: 9. Germline CDR1 and CDR2: MRHNA and SNTAGT. CDR3 size: 16 residues.

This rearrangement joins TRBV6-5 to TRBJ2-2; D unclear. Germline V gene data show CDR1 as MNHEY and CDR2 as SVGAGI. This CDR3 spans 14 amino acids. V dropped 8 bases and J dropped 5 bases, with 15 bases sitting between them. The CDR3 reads CASSSFAGTGELFF. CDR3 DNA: TGTGCCAGCTCATCCTTTGCCGGTACCGGGGAGCTGTTTTTT.

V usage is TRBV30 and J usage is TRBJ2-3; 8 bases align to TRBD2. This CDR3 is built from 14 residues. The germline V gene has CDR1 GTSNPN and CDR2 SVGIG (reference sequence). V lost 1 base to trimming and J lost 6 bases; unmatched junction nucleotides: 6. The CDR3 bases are TGTGCCTGGAGTGAACTAGCGGTTATGGATACGCAGTATTTT. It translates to CAWSELAVMDTQYF.

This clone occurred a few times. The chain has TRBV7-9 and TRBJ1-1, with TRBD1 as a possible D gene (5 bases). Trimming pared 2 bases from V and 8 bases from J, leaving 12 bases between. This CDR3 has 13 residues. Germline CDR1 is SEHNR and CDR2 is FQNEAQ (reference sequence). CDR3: CASSLFRGSEAFF. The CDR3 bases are TGTGCCAGCAGCTTATTCCGGGGCTCCGAAGCTTTCTTT.

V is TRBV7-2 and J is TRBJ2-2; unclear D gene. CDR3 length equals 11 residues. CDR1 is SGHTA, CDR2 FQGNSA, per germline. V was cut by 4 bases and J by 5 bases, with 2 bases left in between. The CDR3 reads CASSSTGELFF. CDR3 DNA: TGTGCCAGCAGCTCTACCGGGGAGCTGTTTTTT.

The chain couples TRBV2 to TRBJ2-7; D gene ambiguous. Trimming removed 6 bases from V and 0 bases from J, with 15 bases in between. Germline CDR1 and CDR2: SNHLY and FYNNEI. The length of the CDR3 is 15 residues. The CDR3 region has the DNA TGTGCCAGCAGCGCGACGGTTAACCTCTCCTACGAGCAGTACTTC. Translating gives CASSATVNLSYEQYF.

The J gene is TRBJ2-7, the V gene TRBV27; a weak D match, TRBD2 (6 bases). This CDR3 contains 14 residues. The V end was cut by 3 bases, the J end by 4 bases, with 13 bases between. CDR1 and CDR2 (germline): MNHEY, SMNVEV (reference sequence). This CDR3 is CASSLNFGTYEQYF. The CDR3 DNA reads TGTGCCAGCAGTTTGAACTTTGGGACTTACGAGCAGTACTTC.

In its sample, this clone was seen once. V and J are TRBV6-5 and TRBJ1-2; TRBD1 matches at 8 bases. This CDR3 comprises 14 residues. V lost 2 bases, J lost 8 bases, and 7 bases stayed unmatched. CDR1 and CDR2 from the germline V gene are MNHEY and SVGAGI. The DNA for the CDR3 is TGTGCCAGCAGTTACACCAACAGGGGGAGAGGCTACACCTTC. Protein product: CASSYTNRGRGYTF.

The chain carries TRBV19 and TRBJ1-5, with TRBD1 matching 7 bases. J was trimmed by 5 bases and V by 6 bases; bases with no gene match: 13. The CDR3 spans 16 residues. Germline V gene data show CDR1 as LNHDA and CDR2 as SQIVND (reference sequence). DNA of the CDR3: TGTGCCAGTAGCCCTCTCCGACAGGGCACACATCAGCCCCAGCATTTT. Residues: CASSPLRQGTHQPQHF.

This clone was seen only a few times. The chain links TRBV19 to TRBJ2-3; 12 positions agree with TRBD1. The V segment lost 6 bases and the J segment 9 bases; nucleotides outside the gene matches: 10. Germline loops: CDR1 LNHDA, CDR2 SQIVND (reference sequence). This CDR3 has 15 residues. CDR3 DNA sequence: TGTGCCAGTAGCCCGGGGACAGGGGGCATCGCGACGCAGTATTTT. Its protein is CASSPGTGGIATQYF.

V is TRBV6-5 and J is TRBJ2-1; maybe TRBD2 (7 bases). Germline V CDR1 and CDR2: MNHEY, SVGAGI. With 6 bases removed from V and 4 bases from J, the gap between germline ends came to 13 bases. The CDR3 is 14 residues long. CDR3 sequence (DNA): TGTGCCAGCAGCCCACAGGGAGGGTACAATGAGCAGTTCTTC. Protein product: CASSPQGGYNEQFF.

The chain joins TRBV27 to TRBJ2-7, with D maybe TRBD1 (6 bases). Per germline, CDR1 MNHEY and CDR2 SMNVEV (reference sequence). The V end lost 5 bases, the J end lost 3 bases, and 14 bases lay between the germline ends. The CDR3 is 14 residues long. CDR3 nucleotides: TGTGCCAGCAGTGGGGCAGGGGTCCTCTACGAGCAGTACTTC. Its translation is CASSGAGVLYEQYF.

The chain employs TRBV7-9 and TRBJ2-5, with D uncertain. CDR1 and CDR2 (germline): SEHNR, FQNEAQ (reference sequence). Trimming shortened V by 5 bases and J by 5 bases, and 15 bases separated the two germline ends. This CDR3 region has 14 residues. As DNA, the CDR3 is TGTGCCAGCAGCCCTAGGACGTACTGGGAGACCCAGTACTTC. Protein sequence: CASSPRTYWETQYF.